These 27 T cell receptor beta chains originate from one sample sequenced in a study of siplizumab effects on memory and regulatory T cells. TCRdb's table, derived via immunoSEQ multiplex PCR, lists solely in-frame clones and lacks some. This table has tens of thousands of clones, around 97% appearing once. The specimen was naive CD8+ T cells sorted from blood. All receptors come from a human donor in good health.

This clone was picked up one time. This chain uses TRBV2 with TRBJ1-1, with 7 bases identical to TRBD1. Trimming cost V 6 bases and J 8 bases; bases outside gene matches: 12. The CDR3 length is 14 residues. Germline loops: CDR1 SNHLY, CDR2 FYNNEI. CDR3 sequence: CASRPTGAGWEAFF. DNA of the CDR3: TGTGCCAGCAGGCCAACAGGGGCGGGGTGGGAAGCTTTCTTT.

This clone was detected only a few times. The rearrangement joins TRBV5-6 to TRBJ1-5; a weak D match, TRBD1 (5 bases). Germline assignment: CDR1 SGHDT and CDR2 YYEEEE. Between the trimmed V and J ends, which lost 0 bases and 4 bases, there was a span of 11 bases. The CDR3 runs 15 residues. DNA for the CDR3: TGTGCCAGCAGCTTGGGTCAGGGACGGAATCAGCCCCAGCATTTT. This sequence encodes CASSLGQGRNQPQHF.

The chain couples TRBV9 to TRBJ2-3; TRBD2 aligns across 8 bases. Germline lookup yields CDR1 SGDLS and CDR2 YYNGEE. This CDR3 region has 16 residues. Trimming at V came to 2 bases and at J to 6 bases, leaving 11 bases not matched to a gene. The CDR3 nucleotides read TGTGCCAGCAGCGTGTTAGCGGGGCAAGCCGGGGATACGCAGTATTTT. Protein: CASSVLAGQAGDTQYF.

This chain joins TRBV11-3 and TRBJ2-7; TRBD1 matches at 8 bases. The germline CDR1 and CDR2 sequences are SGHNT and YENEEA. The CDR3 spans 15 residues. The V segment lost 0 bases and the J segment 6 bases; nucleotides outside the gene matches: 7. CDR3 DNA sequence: TGTGCCAGCAGCTTAGAGGTCAGGGGGCAGGTCGAGCAGTACTTC. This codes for CASSLEVRGQVEQYF.

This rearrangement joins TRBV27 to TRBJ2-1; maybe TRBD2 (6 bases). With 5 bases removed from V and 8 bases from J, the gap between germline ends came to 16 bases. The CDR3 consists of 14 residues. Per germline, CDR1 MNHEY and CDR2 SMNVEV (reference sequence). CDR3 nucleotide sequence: TGTGCCAGCAGTCCCTCGGGGGAGTGGGATGAGCAGTTCTTC. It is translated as CASSPSGEWDEQFF.

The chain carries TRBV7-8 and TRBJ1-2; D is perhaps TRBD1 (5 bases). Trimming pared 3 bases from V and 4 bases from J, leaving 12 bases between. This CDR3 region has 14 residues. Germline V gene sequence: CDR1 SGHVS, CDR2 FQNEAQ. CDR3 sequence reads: CASSFRVRSYGYTF. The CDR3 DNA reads TGTGCCAGCAGCTTCAGGGTCCGATCCTATGGCTACACCTTC.

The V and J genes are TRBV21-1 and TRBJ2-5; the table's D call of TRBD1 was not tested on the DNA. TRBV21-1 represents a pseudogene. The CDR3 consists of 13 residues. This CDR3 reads CALGQTVQETQYF. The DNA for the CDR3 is TGTGCCCTGGGGCAGACAGTCCAAGAGACCCAGTACTTC.

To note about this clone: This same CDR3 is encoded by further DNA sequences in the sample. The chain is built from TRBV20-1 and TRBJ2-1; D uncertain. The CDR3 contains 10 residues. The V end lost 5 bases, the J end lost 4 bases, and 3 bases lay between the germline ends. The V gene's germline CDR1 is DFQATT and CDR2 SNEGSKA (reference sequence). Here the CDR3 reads CSAVYNEQFF. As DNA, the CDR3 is TGCAGTGCTGTTTACAATGAGCAGTTCTTC.

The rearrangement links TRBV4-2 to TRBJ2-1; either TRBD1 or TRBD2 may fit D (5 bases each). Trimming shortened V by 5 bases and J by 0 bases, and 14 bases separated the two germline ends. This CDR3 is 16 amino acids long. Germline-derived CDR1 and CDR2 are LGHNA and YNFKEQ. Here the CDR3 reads CASSAQERSSYNEQFF. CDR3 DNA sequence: TGTGCCAGCAGCGCACAGGAGCGGAGCTCCTACAATGAGCAGTTCTTC.

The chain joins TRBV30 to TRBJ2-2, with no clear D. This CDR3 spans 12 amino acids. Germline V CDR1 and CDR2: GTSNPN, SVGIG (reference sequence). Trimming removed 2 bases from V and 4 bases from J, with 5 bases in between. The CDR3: CAWSLGTGELFF. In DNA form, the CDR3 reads TGTGCCTGGAGTTTGGGCACCGGGGAGCTGTTTTTT.

The CDR3 region is CASSPDRENVLLFF. In DNA, the CDR3 is TGTGCCAGCAGCCCGGACAGGGAGAACGTACTACTGTTTTTT. V and J are TRBV7-8 and TRBJ1-4; 8 bases line up with TRBD1. Per germline, CDR1 SGHVS and CDR2 FQNEAQ. The CDR3 is 14 amino acids. J was trimmed by 13 bases and V by 5 bases; bases with no gene match: 12.

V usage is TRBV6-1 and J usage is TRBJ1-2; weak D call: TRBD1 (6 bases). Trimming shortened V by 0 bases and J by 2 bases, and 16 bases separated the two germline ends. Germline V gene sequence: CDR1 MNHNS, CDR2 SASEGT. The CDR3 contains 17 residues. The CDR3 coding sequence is TGTGCCAGCAGTGAAGCGCCACGGTCAGGGGACAACTATGGCTACACCTTC. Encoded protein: CASSEAPRSGDNYGYTF.

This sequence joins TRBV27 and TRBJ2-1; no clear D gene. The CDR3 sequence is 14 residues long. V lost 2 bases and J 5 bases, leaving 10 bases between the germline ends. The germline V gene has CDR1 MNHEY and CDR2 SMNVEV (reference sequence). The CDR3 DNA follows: TGTGCCAGCAGTTTAATACCAGGAGACAATGAGCAGTTCTTC. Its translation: CASSLIPGDNEQFF.

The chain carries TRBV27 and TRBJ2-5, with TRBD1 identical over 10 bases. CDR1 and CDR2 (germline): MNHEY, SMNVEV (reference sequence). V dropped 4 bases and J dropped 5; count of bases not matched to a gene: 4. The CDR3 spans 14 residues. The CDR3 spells CASSSRTGGETQYF. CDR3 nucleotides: TGTGCCAGCAGTTCGCGGACAGGGGGGGAGACCCAGTACTTC.

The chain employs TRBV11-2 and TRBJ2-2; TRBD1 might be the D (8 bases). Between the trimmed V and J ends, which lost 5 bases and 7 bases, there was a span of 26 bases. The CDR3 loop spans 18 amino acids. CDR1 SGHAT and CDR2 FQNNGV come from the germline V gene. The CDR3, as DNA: TGTGCCAGCAGCACCTGGACAGGGAAGGAGAGGGAGGGCGGGGAGCTGTTTTTT. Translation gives CASSTWTGKEREGGELFF.

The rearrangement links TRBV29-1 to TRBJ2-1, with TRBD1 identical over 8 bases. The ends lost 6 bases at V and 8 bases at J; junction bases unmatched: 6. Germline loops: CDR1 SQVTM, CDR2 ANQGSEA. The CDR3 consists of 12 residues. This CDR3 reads CSVRTGLDEQFF. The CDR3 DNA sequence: TGCAGCGTCCGGACAGGGCTGGATGAGCAGTTCTTC.

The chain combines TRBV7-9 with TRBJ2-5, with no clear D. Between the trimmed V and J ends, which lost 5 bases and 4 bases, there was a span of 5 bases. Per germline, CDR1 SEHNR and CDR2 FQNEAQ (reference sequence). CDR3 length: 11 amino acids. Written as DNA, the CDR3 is TGTGCCAGCAGCCGTGGAGAGACCCAGTACTTC. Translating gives CASSRGETQYF.

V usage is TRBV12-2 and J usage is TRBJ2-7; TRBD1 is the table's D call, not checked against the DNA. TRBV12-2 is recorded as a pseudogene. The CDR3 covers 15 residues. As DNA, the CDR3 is TGTGCAAGTCGCTTTCCAGGGGGCGCAACCTACGAGCAGTACTTC. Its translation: CASRFPGGATYEQYF.

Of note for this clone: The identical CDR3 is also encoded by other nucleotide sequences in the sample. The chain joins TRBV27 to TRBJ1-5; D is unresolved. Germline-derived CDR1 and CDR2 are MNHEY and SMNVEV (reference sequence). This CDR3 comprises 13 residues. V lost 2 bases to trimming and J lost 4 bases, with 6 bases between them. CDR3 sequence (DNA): TGTGCCAGCAGTTTAAGCAGGAATCAGCCCCAGCATTTT. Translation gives CASSLSRNQPQHF.

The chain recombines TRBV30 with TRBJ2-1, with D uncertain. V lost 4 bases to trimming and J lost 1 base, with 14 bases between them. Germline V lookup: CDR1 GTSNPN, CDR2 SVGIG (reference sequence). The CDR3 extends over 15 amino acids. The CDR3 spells CAWNVGRQSYNEQFF. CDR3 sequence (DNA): TGTGCCTGGAACGTAGGCAGGCAATCCTACAATGAGCAGTTCTTC.

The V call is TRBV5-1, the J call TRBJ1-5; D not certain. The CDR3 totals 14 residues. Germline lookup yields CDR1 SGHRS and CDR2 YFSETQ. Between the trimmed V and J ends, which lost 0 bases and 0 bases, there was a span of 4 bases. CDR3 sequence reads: CASSLGVSNQPQHF. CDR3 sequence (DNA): TGCGCCAGCAGCTTGGGAGTTAGCAATCAGCCCCAGCATTTT.

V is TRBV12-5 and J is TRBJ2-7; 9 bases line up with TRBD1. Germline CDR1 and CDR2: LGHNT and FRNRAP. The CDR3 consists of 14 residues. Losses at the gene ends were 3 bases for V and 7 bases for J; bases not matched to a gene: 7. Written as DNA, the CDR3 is TGTGCTAGTGGTTTAGGGACAGGGCAACTGGAGCAGTACTTC. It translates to CASGLGTGQLEQYF.

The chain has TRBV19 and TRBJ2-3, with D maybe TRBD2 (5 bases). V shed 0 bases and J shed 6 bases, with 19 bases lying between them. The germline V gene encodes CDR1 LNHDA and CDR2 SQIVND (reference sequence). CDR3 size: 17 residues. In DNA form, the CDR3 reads TGTGCCAGTAGTATAGACGGCGGACTCAATCTAAGGGATACGCAGTATTTT. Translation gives CASSIDGGLNLRDTQYF. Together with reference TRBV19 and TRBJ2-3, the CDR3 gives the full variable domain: DGGITQSPKYLFRKEGQNVTLSCEQNLNHDAMYWYRQDPGQGLRLIYYSQIVNDFQKGDIAEGYSVSREKKESFPLTVTSAQKNPTAFYLCASSIDGGLNLRDTQYFGPGTRLTVL.

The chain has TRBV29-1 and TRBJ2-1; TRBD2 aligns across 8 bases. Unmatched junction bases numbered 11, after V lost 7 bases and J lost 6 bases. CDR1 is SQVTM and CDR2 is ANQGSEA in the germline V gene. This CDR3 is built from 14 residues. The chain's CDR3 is CSAAGAGGSNEQFF. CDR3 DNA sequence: TGCAGCGCCGCCGGGGCGGGAGGATCCAATGAGCAGTTCTTC.

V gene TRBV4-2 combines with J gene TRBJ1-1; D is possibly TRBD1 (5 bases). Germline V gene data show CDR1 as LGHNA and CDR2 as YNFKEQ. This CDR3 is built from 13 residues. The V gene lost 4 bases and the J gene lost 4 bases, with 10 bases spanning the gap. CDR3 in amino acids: CASSPPGGTEAFF. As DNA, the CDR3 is TGTGCCAGCAGCCCCCCGGGGGGCACTGAAGCTTTCTTT.

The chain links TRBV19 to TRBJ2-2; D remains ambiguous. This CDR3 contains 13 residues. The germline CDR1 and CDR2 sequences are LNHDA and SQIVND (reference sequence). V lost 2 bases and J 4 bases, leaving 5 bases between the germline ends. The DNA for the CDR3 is TGTGCCAGTAGTATACAACGCACCGGGGAGCTGTTTTTT. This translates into CASSIQRTGELFF.

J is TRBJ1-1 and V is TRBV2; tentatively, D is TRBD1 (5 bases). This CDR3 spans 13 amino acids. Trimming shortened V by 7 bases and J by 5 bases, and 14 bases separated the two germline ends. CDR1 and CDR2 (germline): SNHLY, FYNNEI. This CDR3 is CASIRGLSTEAFF. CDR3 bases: TGTGCCAGCATCCGGGGCTTAAGTACTGAAGCTTTCTTT.